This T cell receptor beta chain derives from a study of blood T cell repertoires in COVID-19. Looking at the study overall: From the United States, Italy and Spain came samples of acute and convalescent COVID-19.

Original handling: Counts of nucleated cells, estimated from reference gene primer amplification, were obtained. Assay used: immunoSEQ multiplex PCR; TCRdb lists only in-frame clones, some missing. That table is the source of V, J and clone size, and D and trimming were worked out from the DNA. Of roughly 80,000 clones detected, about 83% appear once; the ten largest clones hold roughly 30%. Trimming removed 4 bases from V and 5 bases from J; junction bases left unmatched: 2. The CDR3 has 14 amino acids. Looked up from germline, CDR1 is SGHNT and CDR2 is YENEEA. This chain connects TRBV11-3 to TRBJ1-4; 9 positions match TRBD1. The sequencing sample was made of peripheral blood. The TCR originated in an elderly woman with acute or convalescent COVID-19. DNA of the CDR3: TGTGCCAGCAGCTCAGGGACAGGGAATGAAAAACTGTTTTTT. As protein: CASSSGTGNEKLFF.